This T cell receptor (beta chain) derives from a study of blood T cell repertoires in COVID-19. Overall study: Samples of COVID-19 (acute and convalescent) were obtained from the United States, Italy and Spain. PBMCs, B-cell-depleted T cells, or T cells were the source of the cDNA or gDNA that made up the material.

This clone was seen a handful of times. In the authors' workflow: By means of reference gene primer amplification, nucleated cell counts were estimated. Data came from immunoSEQ multiplex PCR; TCRdb stores just in-frame clones and leaves some out. V, J and clone size derive from that table, while D and trimming were established from the DNA sequence. The data hold approximately 46,000 clones, with about 87% observed a single time. V was cut by 5 bases and J by 6 bases, with 13 bases left in between. In germline, CDR1 is SEHNR, CDR2 FQNEAQ (reference sequence). The CDR3 is made up of 13 amino acids. The sequenced sample was peripheral blood. The clonotype comes from a human donor in a cohort sampled during active COVID-19. The chain has TRBV7-9 and TRBJ1-2; no reliable D call. The chain's CDR3 is CASSLLFGDGYTF. The CDR3 region has the DNA TGTGCCAGCAGCCTACTGTTCGGAGATGGCTACACCTTC.